The T cell receptor (beta chain) described here comes from a study of blood T cell repertoires in COVID-19 (dated by TCRdb to the early 2020s). About the full investigation: Samples covering the acute and convalescent phases of COVID-19 were provided by collaborators in the United States, Italy and Spain. The prospective study material was composed of cDNA or gDNA derived from T cells, B-cell-depleted T cells, or PBMCs. Subjects who had been exposed to COVID-19, were actively infected with it, or had recovered from it provided the deeply sampled blood TCRbeta repertoires that made up the dataset. The repertoires were released in a freely available public database intended as a resource for research on the immune response to SARS-CoV-2. Samples came from the ongoing ImmuneRACE study (first 160 participants) plus 1,254 subjects from 6 global collaborators. Sample metadata almost always included a de-identified subject ID, COVID-19 status, age in years and sex. Where available, HLA class I and class II types were taken from metadata supplied by the sample provider and were not determined by assay-based typing. Study-wide conclusions, independent of this receptor: The amount of clinical and demographic metadata varied by source and participant and was provided uncurated.

The junction shows trimming of 3 bases on V and 2 bases on J, plus 13 bases between the germline ends. Its CDR3 holds 15 amino acids, cysteine through phenylalanine. Solely the CDR3 DNA is kept, with 45 bases framed from the first base. The germline V gene yields KGHSH for CDR1 and LQKENI for CDR2. On this clone itself: It has no known antigen specificity. No quality values exist for individual bases; no much larger clone is one base distant.

The immunoSEQ Assay, a bias-controlled multiplex PCR, was used to amplify TCRbeta CDR3 regions from genomic DNA. Regarding the original processing steps: The number of nucleated cells in each sample was estimated from the amplification of reference gene primers within the assay. To quantify the absolute abundance of each unique TCRbeta CDR3 rearrangement, sequence reads were collapsed and filtered. Productive Simpson clonality was computed per sample as the square root of Simpson's diversity index over productive rearrangements. TCRdb retrieved this table from immuneACCESS and kept in-frame rearrangements only. Not all clones are present; in checked studies, unresolved V genes account for under half, and no reason is known for the remainder. The V and J calls and clone size come from that table; D and trimming were worked out from the DNA. This sample is represented by over 350,000 clones; approximately 88% of them were singletons. Together, the top ten hold around 0.91% of the sample.

Enrolling through a virtual design, the prospective study's participants ranged in age from roughly 18 to 95 years and lived across 24 United States geographic areas. In the prospective study, cohorts were assigned on the basis of participant-reported clinical history obtained from a screening survey and a study questionnaire. Each participant in the prospective study had whole blood, serum and a nasopharyngeal or oropharyngeal swab collected by mobile phlebotomists. Participants in the prospective study had the option to provide additional blood draws and questionnaires over a roughly 2-month period. Before DNA extraction, prospective study blood samples were shipped either frozen or at room temperature.

The receptor comes from a young woman with acute COVID-19. Material for sequencing was PBMCs or T cells enriched from blood (not recorded which). The V and J segments used are TRBV18 and TRBJ1-1, with the D gene not confidently named. The nucleotide sequence is TGTGCCAGCTCACCTAGAGATACTTATAACACTGAAGCTTTCTTT. Translated, it gives CASSPRDTYNTEAFF.